Below, 32 T cell receptor beta chains from the same sample are listed, as sequenced in a study of tumor-infiltrating lymphocytes in oesophageal squamous cell carcinoma (dated by TCRdb to about 2016). Libraries came from PCR. This sample was sequenced with an Illumina HiSeq 2000. TCRdb trimmed the raw reads at Q25, called clones with MiXCR and kept productive beta chains. Every distinct CDR3 protein forms one entry, paired with its most common genes and DNA. The sample table records more than 10,000 distinct CDR3 sequences; approximately 52% of these occur just once. The top ten clones comprise 28% of the sample. Sequencing used esophageal tumor tissue. These receptors originate from a female donor with esophageal squamous cell carcinoma.

This clonotype was seen many times. The chain couples TRBV2 to TRBJ2-3; 8 bases map to TRBD1. The germline V gene encodes CDR1 SNHLY and CDR2 FYNNEI. The CDR3 length is 14 residues. Unmatched junction bases numbered 4, after V lost 8 bases and J lost 0 bases. CDR3 in amino acids: CASLQGASTDTQYF. In DNA, the CDR3 is TGTGCCAGCCTTCAGGGGGCCAGCACAGATACGCAGTATTTT.

The CDR3 sequence is CASSVGGTGTGELFF. CDR3 DNA sequence: TGTGCCAGCAGCGTAGGCGGGACGGGGACCGGGGAGCTGTTTTTT. V usage is TRBV9 and J usage is TRBJ2-2; a possible D gene is TRBD2 (6 bases). The CDR3 runs to 15 residues. Germline V CDR1 and CDR2: SGDLS, YYNGEE. The V gene lost 0 bases and the J gene lost 5 bases, with 11 bases spanning the gap.

This clonotype was picked up many times. The V gene is TRBV11-2, the J gene TRBJ2-3; 7 bases are shared with TRBD2. Germline assignment: CDR1 SGHAT and CDR2 FQNNGV. The CDR3 has 15 residues. V shed 2 bases, J shed 3 bases, and the junction held 5 bases outside the gene matches. Here the CDR3 reads CASSLSGGTTDTQYF. The CDR3 coding sequence is TGTGCCAGCAGCTTATCGGGGGGAACTACAGATACGCAGTATTTT.

This clonotype showed up just a few times. V gene TRBV14 combines with J gene TRBJ2-1; 10 nucleotides line up with TRBD2. The J call may be wrong; the DNA end is better matched by TRBJ2-7. Germline-derived CDR1 and CDR2 are SGHDN and FVKESK. The CDR3 is made up of 15 amino acids. CDR3: CASSHELAGLGEQYF. In DNA, the CDR3 is TGTGCCAGCAGCCATGAACTAGCGGGGCTGGGCGAGCAGTACTTC.

This clonotype was detected only once. The chain employs TRBV7-6 and TRBJ2-1, with TRBD1 matching over 7 bases. J was trimmed by 6 bases and V by 1 base; bases with no gene match: 0. This CDR3 has 13 amino acids. The germline V gene has CDR1 SGHVS and CDR2 FNYEAQ. For the CDR3, the DNA is TGTGCCAGCAGCTTAGGGGACAGCAATGAGCAGTTCTTC. It yields the protein CASSLGDSNEQFF.

The rearrangement joins TRBV7-3 to TRBJ2-7; D might be TRBD1 or TRBD2, each matching 5 bases. V was trimmed by 5 bases and J by 2 bases, leaving 13 bases between them. This CDR3 contains 14 residues. Germline-derived CDR1 and CDR2 are SGHTA and FQGTGA. The CDR3 loop reads CASSPRDGAYEQYF. CDR3 bases: TGTGCCAGCAGCCCCCGGGACGGAGCCTACGAGCAGTACTTC.

A few counts support this clonotype. The chain carries TRBV7-3 and TRBJ2-3; 7 bases are shared with TRBD2. The CDR3 runs to 16 residues. Germline lookup yields CDR1 SGHTA and CDR2 FQGTGA. V was clipped by 1 base and J by 7 bases; unmatched bases: 11. The CDR3 bases are TGTGCCAGCAGCTTAATGGGGGGGGTTCACGGGAATACGCAGTATTTT. This translates into CASSLMGGVHGNTQYF. Based on the CDR3 plus reference TRBV7-3 and TRBJ2-3, the full variable domain is GAGVSQTPSNKVTEKGKYVELRCDPISGHTALYWYRQSLGQGPEFLIYFQGTGAADDSGLPNDRFFAVRPEGSVSTLKIQRTERGDSAVYLCASSLMGGVHGNTQYFGPGTRLTVL.

The count of this clonotype is one. This rearrangement joins TRBV11-3 to TRBJ2-3, with D perhaps matching TRBD2 (6 bases). Trimming stripped 0 bases from V and 7 bases from J, with 14 bases between. This CDR3 is built from 15 residues. The V gene's germline CDR1 is SGHNT and CDR2 YENEEA. The CDR3 sequence is CASSLDGSGANTQYF. For the CDR3, the DNA is TGTGCCAGCAGCTTAGACGGGTCGGGAGCGAATACGCAGTATTTT.

This clonotype was observed many times. The V gene is TRBV12-3 or TRBV12-4, the J gene TRBJ1-1, with D possibly TRBD1 on 5 matching bases. Trimming left V 6 bases short and J 4 bases short, with 15 bases between. The CDR3 length is 14 residues. CDR3 sequence (DNA): TGTGCCAGCAGCCCCGGGGGTAGTGTCACTGAAGCTTTCTTT. Its protein product is CASSPGGSVTEAFF.

This clonotype is deemed medium-sized. The V gene is TRBV6-1, the J gene TRBJ2-5; a weak D match, TRBD2 (6 bases). Germline loops: CDR1 MNHNS, CDR2 SASEGT. The CDR3 runs to 17 residues. V was shortened by 2 bases and J by 5 bases, with 21 bases between the two germline ends. The CDR3 spells CASSEYGGIDWGETQYF. In nucleotides, the CDR3 is TGTGCCAGCAGTGAATACGGAGGGATCGACTGGGGGGAGACCCAGTACTTC.

The rearrangement links TRBV7-3 to TRBJ2-5; 7 bases agree with TRBD1. The CDR3 extends over 13 amino acids. Trimming took 5 bases from V and 6 from J; bases not matched to a gene: 6. Looked up from germline, CDR1 is SGHTA and CDR2 is FQGTGA. The CDR3 DNA follows: TGTGCCAGCAGCCAGGGACAGTTGCAGACCCAGTACTTC. Amino acid sequence: CASSQGQLQTQYF.

This clonotype ranks as large. The rearrangement uses TRBV7-2 and TRBJ2-3; D ambiguous. From germline, CDR1 is SGHTA and CDR2 FQGNSA. Trimming removed 3 bases at V and 2 bases at J, with 12 bases between. The CDR3 consists of 15 residues. CDR3 amino acids: CASSLAGLITDTQYF. The CDR3 DNA sequence: TGTGCCAGCAGCTTGGCAGGCCTAATCACAGATACGCAGTATTTT.

In its sample, this clonotype was seen once. The V and J genes are TRBV6-6 and TRBJ2-3; maybe TRBD2 (6 bases). CDR3 size: 14 residues. In germline, CDR1 is MNHNY, CDR2 SVGAGI (reference sequence). Trimming took 8 bases from V and 4 from J, leaving 16 bases between them. Written as DNA, the CDR3 is TGTGCCAGCGTCTTCGGGAGTGCCGCAGATACGCAGTATTTT. It specifies CASVFGSAADTQYF.

By sample share, this clonotype is medium-sized. V gene TRBV7-8 combines with J gene TRBJ1-5; the match to TRBD1 covers 9 bases. CDR1 and CDR2 from the germline V gene are SGHVS and FQNEAQ. V gave up 4 bases and J gave up 6 bases; unmatched junction bases: 7. This CDR3 spans 15 amino acids. The CDR3 sequence: CASSWGQGIGQPQHF. The CDR3 DNA is TGTGCCAGCAGCTGGGGACAGGGAATAGGTCAGCCCCAGCATTTT.

In this sample, this clonotype turned up many times. Possible read error: a much larger clone is one base away. The J gene is TRBJ2-5, the V gene TRBV7-2; the D gene is possibly TRBD2 (6 bases). The CDR3 is 15 amino acids. The V gene lost 1 base and the J gene lost 11 bases, with 20 bases spanning the gap. Germline V lookup: CDR1 SGHTA, CDR2 FQGNSA. The CDR3: CASSLDNGGYNEQYF. The CDR3, as DNA: TGTGCCAGCAGCTTAGACAACGGAGGGTATAATGAGCAGTACTTC. The whole variable domain, remainder taken from reference TRBV7-2 and TRBJ2-5, is GAGVSQSPSNKVTEKGKDVELRCDPISGHTALYWYRQSLGQGLEFLIYFQGNSAPDKSGLPSDRFSAERTGGSVSTLTIQRTQQEDSAVYLCASSLDNGGYNEQYFGPGTRLLVL.

V usage is TRBV5-1 and J usage is TRBJ1-1; a weak D match, TRBD1 (5 bases). Trimming shortened V by 6 bases and J by 1 base, and 16 bases separated the two germline ends. Germline CDR1 SGHRS, CDR2 YFSETQ. The CDR3 length is 15 residues. The CDR3 region has the DNA TGCGCCAGCAACTTACAACTAGACAGGAACACTGAAGCTTTCTTT. Translation gives CASNLQLDRNTEAFF.

The chain is built from TRBV12-5 and TRBJ2-5; TRBD1 or TRBD2 may be the D gene (5 bases each). With 1 base removed from V and 3 bases from J, the gap between germline ends came to 15 bases. The CDR3 spans 16 residues. The V gene's germline CDR1 is LGHNT and CDR2 FRNRAP. The DNA for the CDR3 is TGTGCTAGTGGTTTGGGAGCCTCGGGGACCGAAGAGACCCAGTACTTC. This gives the protein CASGLGASGTEETQYF.

The genes are TRBV7-2 and TRBJ2-5, with a possible D match to TRBD1 (6 bases). Matching the DNA end better, TRBJ2-1 makes the J call doubtful. Looked up from germline, CDR1 is SGHTA and CDR2 is FQGNSA. This CDR3 comprises 14 residues. CDR3 DNA: TGTGCCAGCAGCTTAGCTGCAGGGGCGAATGAGCAGTTCTTC. Translated, it gives CASSLAAGANEQFF.

The chain links TRBV6-1 to TRBJ2-3; D is undetermined. The DNA end lines up better with TRBJ2-7; the J call may be wrong. From germline, CDR1 is MNHNS and CDR2 SASEGT. The CDR3 covers 15 residues. DNA of the CDR3: TGTGCCAGCAGTGACTTATGGGGTTCCTCCTACGAGCAGTACTTC. Protein product: CASSDLWGSSYEQYF.

This clonotype was seen repeatedly, ten times or more. The chain has TRBV5-6 and TRBJ2-3; the D gene could be TRBD1 or TRBD2 (6 bases each). Germline CDR1 is SGHDT and CDR2 is YYEEEE. The CDR3 extends over 15 amino acids. CDR3 nucleotide sequence: TGTGCTACCTCTACGGGGGCAGGGACGACAGATACGCAGTATTTT. As protein: CATSTGAGTTDTQYF.

This chain joins TRBV7-9 and TRBJ2-1, with D perhaps TRBD1 (7 bases). Per the germline V gene, CDR1 is SEHNR and CDR2 is FQNEAQ (reference sequence). CDR3 length equals 16 residues. Trimming stripped 2 bases from V and 2 bases from J, with 13 bases between. The DNA of the CDR3 is TGTGCCAGCAGCTTACAGGGGGGACAGACCTACAATGAGCAGTTCTTC. Amino acid sequence: CASSLQGGQTYNEQFF.

The gene calls are TRBV6-6 and TRBJ2-4; tentatively, D is TRBD1 or TRBD2 (5 bases each). Gene TRBJ2-1 matches the end of the DNA better, so the J call may be wrong. This CDR3 has 18 amino acids. The germline V gene has CDR1 MNHNY and CDR2 SVGAGI (reference sequence). The CDR3 DNA is TGTGCCAGCAGTTACTCGATCCCCCAGGGAGCCTACACAGATACGCAGTTCTTC. It translates to CASSYSIPQGAYTDTQFF.

The V gene is TRBV10-3, the J gene TRBJ2-5, with 12 bases lining up with TRBD2. Trimming at V came to 0 bases and at J to 2 bases, leaving 1 base not matched to a gene. The CDR3 sequence is 16 residues long. Germline-derived CDR1 and CDR2 are ENHRY and SYGVKD. In nucleotides, the CDR3 is TGTGCCATCAGTGAGTCGCTAGCGGGAGGGCAAGAGACCCAGTACTTC. Encoded protein: CAISESLAGGQETQYF.

Only a few counts were recorded for this clonotype. This likely comes from a read error, as the CDR3 has no conserved phenylalanine or tryptophan at its end. The limits of the CDR3 on the DNA are not certain, so only TCRdb's listed CDR3 is given. The chain joins TRBV7-8 to TRBJ2-3; the D call TRBD2 from the table was never checked on the DNA. 9 amino acids form the CDR3, both terminal residues included. Germline assignment: CDR1 SGHVS and CDR2 FQNEAQ. The CDR3 loop reads CASSLGAAG.

The gene calls are TRBV7-2 and TRBJ2-3; D ambiguous. The DNA matches TRBJ2-7 better at its end, which makes the J call doubtful. Germline CDR1 SGHTA, CDR2 FQGNSA. This CDR3 comprises 11 residues. For the CDR3, the DNA is TGTGCCAGCAGTCTCCACTACGAGCAGTACTTC. It specifies CASSLHYEQYF.

This rearrangement joins TRBV12-3 or TRBV12-4 to TRBJ2-3, with D possibly matching TRBD2 (5 bases). CDR3 length equals 18 residues. Trimming shortened V by 3 bases and J by 4 bases, and 23 bases separated the two germline ends. The CDR3 nucleotides are TGTGCCAGCAGTTTCTTCCGGTGGGAATGGAGGCAGGCAGATACGCAGTATTTT. This codes for CASSFFRWEWRQADTQYF.

In regard to this clonotype: At one end the junction does not follow the germline gene, possibly because of a read error. The chain is built from TRBV6-6 and TRBJ2-7; D gene uncertain. The CDR3 has 14 residues. CDR1 MNHNY and CDR2 SVGAGI come from the germline V gene (reference sequence). The CDR3 sequence: CASSYSTANSPLHF. In DNA form, the CDR3 reads TGTGCCAGCAGTTACTCGACGGCGAATTCACCCCTCCACTTC.

This clonotype was observed a few times. This chain links TRBV5-1 with TRBJ1-1; D gene ambiguous. CDR3 length: 16 residues. Germline CDR1 reads SGHRS; CDR2 reads YFSETQ. V lost 6 bases and J lost 1, with 19 bases in between. The DNA of the CDR3 is TGCGCCAGCAACTCCGACGGCCGCGCGGGGAACACTGAAGCTTTCTTT. Translating gives CASNSDGRAGNTEAFF.

Of note for this clonotype: Lacking the conserved final phenylalanine or tryptophan, this CDR3 likely reflects a read error. The DNA is left out, because the CDR3 cannot be placed on it with certainty; the CDR3 is given as TCRdb lists it. The V call is TRBV25-1, the J call TRBJ2-5; the listed D gene, TRBD1, was not tested against the DNA. Counting both end residues, the CDR3 totals 9 amino acids. CDR1 MGHDK and CDR2 SYGVNS come from the germline V gene. The CDR3 loop is CASSPLGTA.

The chain employs TRBV6-1 and TRBJ2-3; 9 bases align to TRBD1. The CDR3 runs 15 residues. Looked up from germline, CDR1 is MNHNS and CDR2 is SASEGT. The V segment lost 6 bases and the J segment 1 base; nucleotides outside the gene matches: 5. CDR3 protein: CASSKRQGGTDTQYF. The CDR3 bases are TGTGCCAGCAGCAAACGACAGGGGGGCACAGATACGCAGTATTTT.

This clonotype was recorded only once. This sequence joins TRBV11-1 and TRBJ2-5, with 8 nucleotides matching TRBD2. The CDR3 contains 14 residues. The ends lost 6 bases at V and 5 bases at J; junction bases unmatched: 8. Germline V gene sequence: CDR1 SGHAT, CDR2 FQDESV (reference sequence). The CDR3 DNA reads TGTGCCAGCAGTCAGTCTGGGACTAGGGAGACCCAGTACTTC. Encoded protein: CASSQSGTRETQYF.

The CDR3 sequence: CASSRLAGETQYF. The DNA of the CDR3 is TGTGCCAGCAGTCGACTAGCGGGAGAGACCCAGTACTTC. The rearrangement links TRBV12-3 or TRBV12-4 to TRBJ2-4; 10 bases are shared with TRBD2. Judging by the DNA end, TRBJ2-5 fits better; the J call may be wrong. This CDR3 spans 13 amino acids.